The clone carrying this TCR beta chain showed up many times. In TCRdb, the 5' RACE reads were re-called with MiXCR into one record per CDR3 protein. This sample carries about 30,000 distinct CDR3 sequences, roughly 4.6% of them seen once, and the ten largest clones take 5.5% to 6%. This specimen belongs to a study of early T cells in non-severe SARS-CoV-2 infection. Looking at the study overall: Unsorted whole blood bulk RNA was sequenced, with unpaired chains.

Unmatched junction bases numbered 10, after V lost 4 bases and J lost 6 bases. The germline gives CDR1 SGHAT, CDR2 FQNNGV. This CDR3 region has 15 residues. The material was whole blood, obtained at baseline. The V gene is TRBV11-2, the J gene TRBJ2-7; 9 bases match TRBD2. This clonotype was obtained from an adult who was a healthcare worker with PCR-confirmed SARS-CoV-2 infection or an uninfected control (not recorded which). The CDR3 nucleotides are TGTGCCAGCAGCTCACGTCCACTAGCGGGTGCCGAGCAGTACTTC. Translation gives CASSSRPLAGAEQYF.